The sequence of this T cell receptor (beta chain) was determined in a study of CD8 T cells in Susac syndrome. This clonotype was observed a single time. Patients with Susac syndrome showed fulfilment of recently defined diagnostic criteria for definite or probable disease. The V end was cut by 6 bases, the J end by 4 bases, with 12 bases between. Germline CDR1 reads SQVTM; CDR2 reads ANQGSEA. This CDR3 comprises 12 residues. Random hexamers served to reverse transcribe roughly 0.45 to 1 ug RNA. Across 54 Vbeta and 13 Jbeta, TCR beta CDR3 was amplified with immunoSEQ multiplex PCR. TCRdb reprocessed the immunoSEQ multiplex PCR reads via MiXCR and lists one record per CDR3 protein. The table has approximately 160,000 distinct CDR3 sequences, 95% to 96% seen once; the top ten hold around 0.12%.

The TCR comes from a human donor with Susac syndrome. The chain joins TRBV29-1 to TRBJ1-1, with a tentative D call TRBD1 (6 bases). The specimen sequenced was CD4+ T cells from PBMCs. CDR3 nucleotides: TGCAGCGTCCCCAGGGGCGGCACTGAAGCTTTCTTT. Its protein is CSVPRGGTEAFF.